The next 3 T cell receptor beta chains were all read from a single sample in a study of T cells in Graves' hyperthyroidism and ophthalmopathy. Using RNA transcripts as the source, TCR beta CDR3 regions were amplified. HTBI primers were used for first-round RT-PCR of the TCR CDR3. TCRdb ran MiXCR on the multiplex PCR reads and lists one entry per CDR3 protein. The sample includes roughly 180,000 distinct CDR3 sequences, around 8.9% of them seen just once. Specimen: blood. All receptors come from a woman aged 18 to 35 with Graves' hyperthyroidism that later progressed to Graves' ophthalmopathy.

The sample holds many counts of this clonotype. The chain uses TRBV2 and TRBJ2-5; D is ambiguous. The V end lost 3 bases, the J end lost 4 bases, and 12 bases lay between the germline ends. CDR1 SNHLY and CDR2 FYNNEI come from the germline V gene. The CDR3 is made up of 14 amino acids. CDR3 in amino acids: CASSEAESIETQYF. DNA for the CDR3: TGTGCCAGCAGTGAGGCGGAGTCGATAGAGACCCAGTACTTC.

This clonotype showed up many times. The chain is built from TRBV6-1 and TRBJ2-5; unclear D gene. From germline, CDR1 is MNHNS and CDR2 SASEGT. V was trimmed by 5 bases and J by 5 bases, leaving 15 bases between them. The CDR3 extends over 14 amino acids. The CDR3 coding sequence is TGTGCCAGCAGTCCTCGGGCGGTGGGGGAGACCCAGTACTTC. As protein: CASSPRAVGETQYF.

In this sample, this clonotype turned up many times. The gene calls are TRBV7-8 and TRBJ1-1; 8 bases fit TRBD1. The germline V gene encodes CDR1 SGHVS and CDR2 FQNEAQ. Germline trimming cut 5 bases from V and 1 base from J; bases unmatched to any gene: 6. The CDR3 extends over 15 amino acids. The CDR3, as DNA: TGTGCCAGCAGCCGACAGGGGTTAGGGAACACTGAAGCTTTCTTT. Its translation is CASSRQGLGNTEAFF.